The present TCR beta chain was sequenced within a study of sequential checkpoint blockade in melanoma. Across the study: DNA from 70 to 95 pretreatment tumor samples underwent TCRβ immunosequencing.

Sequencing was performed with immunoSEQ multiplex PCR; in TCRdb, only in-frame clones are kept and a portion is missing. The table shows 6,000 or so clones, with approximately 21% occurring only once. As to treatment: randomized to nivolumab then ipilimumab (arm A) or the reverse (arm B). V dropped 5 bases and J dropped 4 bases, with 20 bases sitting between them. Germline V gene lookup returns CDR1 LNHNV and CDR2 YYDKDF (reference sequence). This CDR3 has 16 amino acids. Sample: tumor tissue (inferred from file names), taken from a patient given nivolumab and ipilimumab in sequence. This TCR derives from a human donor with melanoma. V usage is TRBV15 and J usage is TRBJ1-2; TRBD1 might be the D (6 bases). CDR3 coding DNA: TGTGCCACCAGCGACTCCCGGCGGACAGCGCTCTATGGCTACACCTTC. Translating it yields CATSDSRRTALYGYTF.